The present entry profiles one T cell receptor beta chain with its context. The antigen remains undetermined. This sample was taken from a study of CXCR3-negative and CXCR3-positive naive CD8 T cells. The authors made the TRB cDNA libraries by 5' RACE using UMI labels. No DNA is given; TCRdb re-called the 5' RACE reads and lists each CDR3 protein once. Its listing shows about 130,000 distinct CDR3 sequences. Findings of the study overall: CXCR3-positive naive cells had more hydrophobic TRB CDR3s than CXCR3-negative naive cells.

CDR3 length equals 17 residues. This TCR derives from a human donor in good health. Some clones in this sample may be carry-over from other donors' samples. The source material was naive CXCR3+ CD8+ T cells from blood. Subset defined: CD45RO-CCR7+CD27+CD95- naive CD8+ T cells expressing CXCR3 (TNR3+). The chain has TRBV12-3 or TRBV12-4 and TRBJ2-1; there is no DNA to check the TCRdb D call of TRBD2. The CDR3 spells CASSFGYEGGPHNEQFF.